These T cell receptor beta chains were read from a single sample in a study of breast tumors, draining lymph nodes, adjacent tissues. TCRdb re-analysed the multiplex PCR reads in MiXCR, keeping a single row per CDR3 protein. The sample carries some 83,000 distinct CDR3 sequences, about 20% recorded once. Sequencing used axillary lymph node tissue. All receptors derive from a female donor with breast cancer. Some clones in this sample may be carry-over from other donors' samples. Each CDR3 is given with its conserved first and last residue. The D gene is left open where the match is weak. Clone size appears in some rows only: once, few, many, or a class for an expanded clone.

>NA|TRBJ2-2|TRBV19|few
TGTGCCACTGAGGACCGCACCGGGGAGCTGTTTTTT
CATEDRTGELFF
>NA|TRBJ1-6|TRBV2|many
TGTGCCAGCAGTGAATCTCAACCCCTCCACTTT
CASSESQPLHF
>NA|TRBJ2-1|TRBV20-1|many
TGCAGTGCTAGTGGGGGGACAGAAAGTAAGCAGTTCTTC
CSASGGTESKQFF
>NA|TRBJ1-2|TRBV4-2|many
TGTGCCAGCAGCCAAGATAGGGGGTTCACATCCAACTATGGCTACACCTTC
CASSQDRGFTSNYGYTF
>NA|TRBJ1-6|TRBV12-3/TRBV12-4|many
TGTGCCAGCAGTTTGGGGAACTCCTATAATTCACCCCTCCACTTT
CASSLGNSYNSPLHF
>NA|TRBJ1-2|TRBV20-1|many
TGCAGTGCTAGTGCTGACGGATTCTATGGCTACACCTTC
CSASADGFYGYTF
>NA|TRBJ2-1|TRBV9|many
TGTGCCAGCAGCGCAGGAGTAGGGGCCTACAATGAGCAGTTCTTC
CASSAGVGAYNEQFF
>NA|TRBJ1-2|TRBV3-1|few
TGTGCCAGCAGCCAAGATGGTAGGGGGGACTATGGCTACACCTTC
CASSQDGRGDYGYTF
>TRBD2|TRBJ2-1|TRBV28|few
TGTGCCAGCATGAGCGGGAGGGAAAGCGCGCAGTTCTTC
CASMSGRESAQFF
>NA|TRBJ2-4|TRBV7-9|few
TGTGCCAGCAGCTTAAAAGTATCAGCCAAAAACATTCAGTACTTC
CASSLKVSAKNIQYF
>NA|TRBJ1-5|TRBV28|few
TGTGCCAGCCACGGGCAGGATGTTGGCAATCAGCCCCAGCATTTT
CASHGQDVGNQPQHF
>TRBD2|TRBJ2-1|TRBV6-5|many
TGTGCCAGCAGTTACGGGGGGGGCAATGAGCAGTTCTTC
CASSYGGGNEQFF
>TRBD2|TRBJ2-5|TRBV20-1|few
TGCAGTGCTAGAGCCTTTGAGCGGGAGTTGGGGGAGACCCAGTACTTC
CSARAFERELGETQYF
>NA|TRBJ2-6|TRBV19|NA
TGTGCCAGTAGTATTCTGAGGGGCAGTGGGGCCAACGTCCTGACTTTC
CASSILRGSGANVLTF
>TRBD2|TRBJ2-1|TRBV9|many
TGTGCCAGCAGCGTAGCTCACCTAGCGGCTTACAATGAGCAGTTCTTC
CASSVAHLAAYNEQFF
>TRBD1|TRBJ2-1|TRBV29-1|many
TGCAGCGCCTACAGGGGGATCTCCTACAATGAGCAGTTCTTC
CSAYRGISYNEQFF
>TRBD2|TRBJ2-5|TRBV9|many
TGTGCCAGCAGCGTAGGGTCGCTAGCGGGAGGATTGGGAGAGACCCAGTACTTC
CASSVGSLAGGLGETQYF
>NA|TRBJ2-3|TRBV6-1|many
TGTGCCAGCAGTGACGGGGGAAACACAGATACGCAGTATTTT
CASSDGGNTDTQYF
>TRBD2|TRBJ2-1|TRBV9|many
TGTGCCAGCAGCGTAGCAAGCGGGAGGGCCGATGAGCAGTTCTTC
CASSVASGRADEQFF
>TRBD2|TRBJ2-7|TRBV20-1|many
TGCAGTGCTAGAGACGCTAGCGGGAGGGCCCTATCCTACGAGCAGTACTTC
CSARDASGRALSYEQYF
>NA|TRBJ2-3|TRBV20-1|many
TGCAGTGCTAGAGTGGGTAATACGCAGTATTTT
CSARVGNTQYF
>TRBD1|TRBJ1-2|TRBV2|many
TGTGCCAGCATCAGCGAGGGGGCGCGAGGCTACACCTTC
CASISEGARGYTF
>TRBD2|TRBJ2-1|TRBV12-3/TRBV12-4|many
TGTGCCAGCAGTCCTAGCGGGTCCTACAATGAGCAGTTCTTC
CASSPSGSYNEQFF
>TRBD2|TRBJ2-7|TRBV20-1|many
TGCAGTGCTAGGATGACTAGCGACTACGAGCAGTACTTC
CSARMTSDYEQYF
>NA|TRBJ2-5|TRBV29-1|many
TGCAGCGTCGGACCACGCCTCCGTCACAGGGCCGGGGAGACCCAGTACTTC
CSVGPRLRHRAGETQYF
>NA|TRBJ1-2|TRBV27|few
TGTGCCAGCAGTTTAACAGGGCGGGGCGGCTACACCTTC
CASSLTGRGGYTF
>NA|TRBJ2-7|TRBV6-5|medium-sized
TGTGCCAGCAAAACAAATGGACAGTCCTACTACGAGCAGTACTTC
CASKTNGQSYYEQYF
>NA|TRBJ1-6|TRBV2|NA
TGTGCCTGCAGTGATGGATCCCCACCCCTCCACTTT
CACSDGSPPLHF
>NA|TRBJ1-4|TRBV28|many
TGTGCCAGCCGCAGTAATGAAAAACTGTTTTTT
CASRSNEKLFF
>NA|TRBJ2-1|TRBV6-2/TRBV6-3|many
TGTGCCAGCAGTTACTCCTACAAGTCAGGGATTGAGCAGTTCTTC
CASSYSYKSGIEQFF
>NA|TRBJ1-2|TRBV27|few
TGTGCCAGCAGTTTCCCGAGAAACTATGGCTACACCTTC
CASSFPRNYGYTF